The next 22 T cell receptor beta chains were all read from a single sample in a study of blood T cell repertoires in COVID-19. Assay: immunoSEQ multiplex PCR; the TCRdb copy retains only in-frame clones and omits some. The sample includes 50,000 to 60,000 clones, roughly 85% of them seen just once. Sequencing was carried out using peripheral blood. Receptors originate from a human donor in a cohort sampled during active COVID-19.

This clone was recorded only once. The chain recombines TRBV20-1 with TRBJ2-1, with unresolved D. V gave up 3 bases and J gave up 6 bases, with 9 bases separating them. From germline, CDR1 is DFQATT and CDR2 SNEGSKA (reference sequence). The CDR3 sequence is 12 residues long. DNA of the CDR3: TGCAGTGCTAGTTATGCCGGCAATGAGCAGTTCTTC. As protein: CSASYAGNEQFF.

CDR3 bases: TGTGCCAGCAGCCCCCTGAATGGACAGACGAACACTGAAGCTTTCTTT. It is translated as CASSPLNGQTNTEAFF. The chain has TRBV7-6 and TRBJ1-1, with D perhaps matching TRBD1 (6 bases). CDR3 length: 16 amino acids. Germline-derived CDR1 and CDR2 are SGHVS and FNYEAQ. The V and J ends lost 5 bases and 1 base respectively, with 17 bases between them.

V usage is TRBV6-5 and J usage is TRBJ2-3; perhaps TRBD1 as D (6 bases). Germline V CDR1 and CDR2: MNHEY, SVGAGI. V lost 5 bases and J 5 bases, leaving 14 bases between the germline ends. CDR3 size: 14 residues. CDR3 sequence (DNA): TGTGCCAGCAGTCGGGACAATGGGGTAGATACGCAGTATTTT. It specifies CASSRDNGVDTQYF.

The chain couples TRBV29-1 to TRBJ2-5; D gene uncertain. The CDR3 is made up of 12 amino acids. V was cut by 7 bases and J by 1 base, with 10 bases left in between. The V gene's germline CDR1 is SQVTM and CDR2 ANQGSEA. CDR3 nucleotides: TGCAGCGCCCGACGGAGCCAAGAGACCCAGTACTTC. It yields the protein CSARRSQETQYF.

The gene calls are TRBV9 and TRBJ2-3; 8 positions agree with TRBD2. V shed 3 bases and J 4 bases; nucleotides not matched to a gene: 4. The CDR3 consists of 14 residues. From germline, CDR1 is SGDLS and CDR2 YYNGEE. The chain's CDR3 is CASSEAGASDTQYF. The CDR3 bases are TGTGCCAGCAGCGAAGCGGGAGCGTCAGATACGCAGTATTTT.

The chain is built from TRBV7-9 and TRBJ1-1; the match to TRBD1 covers 8 bases. This CDR3 region has 14 residues. The V gene end was trimmed by 1 base and the J gene end by 4 bases; junction bases not matched to a gene: 2. Germline loops: CDR1 SEHNR, CDR2 FQNEAQ (reference sequence). This CDR3 reads CASSLDQGATEAFF. As DNA, the CDR3 is TGTGCCAGCAGCTTAGACCAGGGGGCCACTGAAGCTTTCTTT.

This clone was seen only a few times. The V gene is TRBV29-1, the J gene TRBJ2-3; TRBD1 is a possible D gene (5 bases). In germline, CDR1 is SQVTM, CDR2 ANQGSEA. The CDR3 has 13 residues. Between the trimmed V and J ends, which lost 6 bases and 4 bases, there was a span of 14 bases. Here the CDR3 DNA reads TGCAGCGTGCAGGGCATTGGGGCAGATACGCAGTATTTT. Translating it yields CSVQGIGADTQYF.

This clone occurred a few times. CDR3: CASSVRGEVGDTQYF. CDR3 nucleotide sequence: TGTGCCAGCAGCGTACGTGGGGAGGTGGGAGATACGCAGTATTTT. The V and J genes are TRBV9 and TRBJ2-3, with D possibly matching TRBD2 (6 bases). This CDR3 contains 15 residues. V dropped 1 base and J dropped 5 bases, with 14 bases sitting between them. Germline CDR1 and CDR2: SGDLS and YYNGEE.

The rearrangement links TRBV12-5 to TRBJ2-1; 11 nucleotides match TRBD2. The germline V gene encodes CDR1 LGHNT and CDR2 FRNRAP. V shed 1 base and J 9 bases; nucleotides not matched to a gene: 5. CDR3 length equals 15 residues. Written as DNA, the CDR3 is TGTGCTAGTGGTTTGGAACTAGCGGGAGCGGGTGAGCAGTTCTTC. It specifies CASGLELAGAGEQFF.

This chain links TRBV3-1 (or the pseudogene TRBV3-2) with TRBJ2-1; D might be TRBD2 (7 bases). CDR3 length: 19 residues. CDR1 is LGHDT, CDR2 YNNKEL, per germline (reference sequence). V was clipped by 0 bases and J by 0 bases, with 18 bases between them. Here the CDR3 reads CASSQDRGGSRSSYNEQFF. CDR3 bases: TGTGCCAGCAGCCAAGATCGCGGGGGCTCCAGGAGCTCCTACAATGAGCAGTTCTTC.

The DNA of the CDR3 is TGCAGCGTTGAATCTCCAGCGGGAGTGGACGAGCAGTACTTC. It specifies CSVESPAGVDEQYF. J is TRBJ2-7 and V is TRBV29-1; TRBD2 agrees at 8 bases. V shed 2 bases and J 5 bases; nucleotides not matched to a gene: 8. This CDR3 has 14 amino acids. Germline assignment: CDR1 SQVTM and CDR2 ANQGSEA.

The rearrangement links TRBV9 to TRBJ1-5, with D perhaps matching TRBD1 (5 bases). Trimming took 0 bases from V and 2 from J, leaving 9 bases between them. This CDR3 is 15 amino acids long. Per germline, CDR1 SGDLS and CDR2 YYNGEE. CDR3 sequence reads: CASSVDFRGNQPQHF. The DNA of the CDR3 is TGTGCCAGCAGCGTAGATTTCAGGGGCAATCAGCCCCAGCATTTT.

A remark on this clone: The junction departs from the called germline gene at one end, perhaps through a read error. V and J are TRBV20-1 and TRBJ2-3, with 11 bases aligning to TRBD1. Germline CDR1 reads DFQATT; CDR2 reads SNEGSKA (reference sequence). The CDR3 runs 9 residues. Here the CDR3 reads CEGGTGGNF. Here the CDR3 DNA reads TGCGAGGGTGGGACAGGGGGGAATTTT.

The chain is built from TRBV7-2 and TRBJ1-4, with TRBD1 matching over 10 bases. Trimming at V came to 5 bases and at J to 7 bases, leaving 7 bases not matched to a gene. This CDR3 has 15 amino acids. Per the germline V gene, CDR1 is SGHTA and CDR2 is FQGNSA. The CDR3 protein is CASSPDRGRGEKLFF. Here the CDR3 DNA reads TGTGCCAGCAGCCCCGACAGGGGGCGGGGTGAAAAACTGTTTTTT.

This chain uses TRBV5-1 with TRBJ2-5, with 12 bases lining up with TRBD1. J gave up 5 bases and V 7 bases, and 9 bases lay outside the gene matches. Germline V CDR1 and CDR2: SGHRS, YFSETQ. This CDR3 spans 15 amino acids. CDR3 region: CASGVGTGGDETQYF. The CDR3 coding sequence is TGCGCCAGCGGGGTCGGGACAGGGGGCGACGAGACCCAGTACTTC.

This clone was seen only a few times. V is TRBV28 and J is TRBJ2-6, with D possibly matching TRBD1 (6 bases). The CDR3 covers 18 residues. The germline CDR1 and CDR2 sequences are MDHEN and SYDVKM. Trimming left V 3 bases short and J 0 bases short, with 15 bases between. CDR3 DNA sequence: TGTGCCAGCAGTTTTTCCGGGGAGACAGGCTCTGGGGCCAACGTCCTGACTTTC. It encodes CASSFSGETGSGANVLTF.

This clone was found once. The chain carries TRBV10-2 and TRBJ2-7; D might be TRBD2 (5 bases). CDR3 length: 12 residues. Between the trimmed V and J ends, which lost 3 bases and 3 bases, there was a span of 6 bases. The germline V gene has CDR1 WSHSY and CDR2 SAAADI. The CDR3 loop is CASSDRGYEQYF. The DNA of the CDR3 is TGCGCCAGCAGTGATCGGGGCTACGAGCAGTACTTC.

V is TRBV10-2 and J is TRBJ2-3; possible D gene TRBD1, 5 bases. Looked up from germline, CDR1 is WSHSY and CDR2 is SAAADI. The CDR3 runs 13 residues. V was trimmed by 5 bases and J by 4 bases, leaving 10 bases between them. For the CDR3, the DNA is TGCGCCAGCAGTCTTCCGACAGCAGATACGCAGTATTTT. As protein: CASSLPTADTQYF.

The chain combines TRBV4-2 with TRBJ2-7; 13 bases are shared with TRBD2. The trim removed 0 bases at V and 3 bases at J, leaving 5 bases unmatched. The CDR3 has 17 amino acids. Germline CDR1 reads LGHNA; CDR2 reads YNFKEQ. The CDR3 region is CASSQDPRTSGGYEQYF. The CDR3 DNA sequence: TGTGCCAGCAGCCAAGATCCTCGGACTAGCGGGGGCTACGAGCAGTACTTC.

The DNA for the CDR3 is TGTGCCAGTGGGGGGGGCGGGAGAGGCAATACGCAGTATTTT. It translates to CASGGGGRGNTQYF. The J gene is TRBJ2-3, the V gene TRBV19, with D perhaps TRBD2 (7 bases). The CDR3 consists of 14 residues. Germline assignment: CDR1 LNHDA and CDR2 SQIVND (reference sequence). The V end lost 8 bases, the J end lost 7 bases, and 19 bases lay between the germline ends.

The J gene is TRBJ2-1, the V gene TRBV4-1; tentative D call: TRBD2 (5 bases). This CDR3 comprises 15 residues. CDR1 and CDR2 (germline): MGHRA, YSYEKL. V lost 0 bases and J lost 10, with 16 bases in between. CDR3 amino acids: CASSQEGDYPLEQFF. CDR3 nucleotide sequence: TGCGCCAGCAGCCAAGAGGGCGACTATCCTTTGGAGCAGTTCTTC.

CDR3 sequence reads: CASRDRGSGRETQYF. In DNA, the CDR3 is TGTGCCAGTAGAGACAGGGGATCCGGGCGAGAGACCCAGTACTTC. The chain is built from TRBV19 and TRBJ2-5; 8 bases are a match to TRBD1. This CDR3 is built from 15 residues. Germline values: CDR1 LNHDA, CDR2 SQIVND (reference sequence). Trimming at V came to 6 bases and at J to 4 bases, leaving 10 bases not matched to a gene.